The clone carrying this TCR beta chain was observed once. The source of the sample is a study of blood T cell repertoires in COVID-19. Study background: Acute-phase and convalescent COVID-19 samples originated in the United States, Italy and Spain. PBMCs, B-cell-depleted T cells, or T cells were the source of the cDNA or gDNA that made up the material.

CDR3 length equals 17 residues. Germline CDR1 and CDR2: GTSNPN and SVGIG (reference sequence). The germline V and J ends were trimmed by 1 base and 6 bases, with 22 bases remaining between them. Original methodology: Reference gene primer amplification yielded estimated nucleated cell counts. Sequencing used immunoSEQ multiplex PCR; TCRdb keeps in-frame clones, though not all of them. Clone size and the V and J calls come from that table; the DNA yielded D and trimming. The data contain under 350,000 clones, roughly nine tenths of them singletons. The chain combines TRBV30 with TRBJ1-5, with D hard to call. The TCR was taken from a man aged 45-60 years with acute or convalescent COVID-19. The sample was peripheral blood. CDR3 in amino acids: CAWSEAIYSQARQPQHF. In DNA, the CDR3 is TGTGCCTGGAGTGAGGCGATTTATAGTCAGGCTCGTCAGCCCCAGCATTTT. The full variable domain, completed using reference TRBV30 and TRBJ1-5, is SQTIHQWPATLVQPVGSPLSLECTVEGTSNPNLYWYRQAAGRGLQLLFYSVGIGQISSEVPQNLSASRPQDRQFILSSKKLLLSDSGFYLCAWSEAIYSQARQPQHFGDGTRLSIL.